This is a list of T cell receptor beta chains from one sample in a study of CD8 T cell repertoires and HIV-1 epitope variants. These receptors have no identified antigens. Data came from immunoSEQ multiplex PCR; TCRdb stores just in-frame clones and leaves some out. Counted here are a few thousand clones, over 60% occurring once; the ten biggest clones make up less than 50%. Sequencing was done on a sample of cultured CD8+ T cells derived from PBMCs. The receptors here all came from a male donor with HIV. Both conserved end residues are part of each CDR3. Fields, in order: clone size, V gene, CDR3 protein. The size field is filled for only some rows; it gives once, few, many or a size class.

- | TRBV30 | CAWTAPTGGLVGYTF
- | TRBV2 | CASRRTGASYEQYF
few | TRBV14 | CASSLRGADTQYF
few | TRBV10-3 | CAIIIPQGNGYTF
- | TRBV28 | CASSSLAGGLSYEQYF
- | TRBV15 | CATSRDRGLNTEAFF
- | TRBV9 | CASSVGTANTGELFF
- | TRBV28 | CASSSGTGIPGELFF
once | TRBV28 | CASSRESGGQETQYF
- | TRBV4-1 | CASSQGFERGEAFF
- | TRBV2 | CASSVQSYEQYF
- | TRBV19 | CASSATGFGEQFF
- | TRBV27 | CASSSPDREGGDTQYF
- | TRBV14 | CASSQAGTGAFF
- | TRBV19 | CASSTRQGPMNTEAFF
- | TRBV5-1 | CASSVDRRSEQYF
few | TRBV7-7 | CASSLTVAGEETQYF
- | TRBV10-3 | CAITLDGNTEAFF
few | TRBV7-2 | CASSDTGSNEQFF
- | TRBV2 | CASNPPGANEQFF
- | TRBV19 | CASSPGQGAREQYF
- | TRBV11-2 | CASSVTQGSRQTQYF
- | TRBV10-2 | CASSGSGGGYNEQFF
- | TRBV14 | CASSQEPPLGGGSYEQYF
- | TRBV5-6 | CASSLPGDSSGELFF
- | TRBV19 | CASSVGALYEQYF
- | TRBV5-1 | CASSLGAGGIETQYF
once | TRBV6-6 | CASSLPNTEAFF
- | TRBV27 | CASSLGGAFGEQYF
once | TRBV19 | CASSTQTDRTMREKLFF
- | TRBV7-9 | CASTGQAFVGGYTF
- | TRBV6-5 | CASSYYKTQETQYF
- | TRBV28 | CASSLLYHNEQFF
- | TRBV6-5 | CASSYSTAPNYGYTF
- | TRBV7-2 | CASSPGVNTGELFF
- | TRBV7-9 | CASSLATGDTGELFF
- | TRBV7-8 | CASSISRAGVNTGELFF
- | TRBV28 | CATIRGLPGLTQHF
few | TRBV28 | CASSLFALSPQSPNYGYTF
few | TRBV5-6 | CASSLGGGYGYTF
- | TRBV29-1 | CSVVGRAGSDQPQHF
- | TRBV7-9 | CASSGGGVQETQYF
few | TRBV5-6 | CASSHTVGQLTYEQYF
once | TRBV6-1 | CASSSGLAGVNEQFF
- | TRBV4-1 | CASSVRDRGTDTQYF